The present T cell receptor beta chain was sequenced within a study of cytomegalovirus exposure and HLA in healthy donors. Study-level points and caveats: In the roughly 110 validation repertoires, about 94% of cluster scores exceeded 0, per a later analysis. It was reported that the classifier diagnosed cytomegalovirus status with high specificity and sensitivity in both the original and validation cohorts.

About this clone itself: The antigen is not known.

V was shortened by 0 bases and J by 1 base, with 9 bases between the two germline ends. The CDR3 covers 15 residues. Germline CDR1 SGHNT, CDR2 YENEEA. TCRdb keeps only in-frame clones here, not all; method: immunoSEQ multiplex PCR. The data show about 240,000 clones, with approximately 83% seen just once and 0.95% to 1.5% held by the top ten. The receptor comes from a woman younger than 45 in good health and CMV-seropositive. The rearrangement links TRBV11-3 to TRBJ1-1; D gene unclear. Source material: PBMCs. The CDR3 region is CASSLDVSGNTEAFF. The CDR3 nucleotides read TGTGCCAGCAGCTTAGATGTTTCAGGGAACACTGAAGCTTTCTTT.